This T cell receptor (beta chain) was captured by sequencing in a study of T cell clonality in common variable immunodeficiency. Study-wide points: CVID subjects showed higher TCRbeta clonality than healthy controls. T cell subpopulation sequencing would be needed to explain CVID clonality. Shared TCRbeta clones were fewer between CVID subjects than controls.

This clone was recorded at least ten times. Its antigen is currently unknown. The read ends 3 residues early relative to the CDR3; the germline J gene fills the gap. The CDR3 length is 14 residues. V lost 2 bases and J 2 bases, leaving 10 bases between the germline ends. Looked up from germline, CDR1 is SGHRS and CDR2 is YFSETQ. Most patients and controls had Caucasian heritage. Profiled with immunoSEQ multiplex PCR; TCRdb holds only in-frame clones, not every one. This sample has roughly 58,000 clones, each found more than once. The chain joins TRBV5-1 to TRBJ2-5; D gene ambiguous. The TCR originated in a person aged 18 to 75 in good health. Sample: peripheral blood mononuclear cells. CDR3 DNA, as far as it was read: TGCGCCAGCAGCTTTGATAGGGCACAAGAGACC. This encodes CASSFDRAQET. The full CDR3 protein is CASSFDRAQETQYF.